The subject of this entry is one T cell receptor (beta chain). The data were taken from a study of shared clonotypes between healthy human individuals. About the study: The people who gave samples were a couple of women and a few men aged 18 to 49.

Original handling: ImmunoSEQ sequences covered only the junction and lacked quality scores; filtering therefore differed. TCRdb's table, derived via immunoSEQ multiplex PCR, lists solely in-frame clones and lacks some. The V and J calls and the clone size are those of that table, but D and trimming were determined from the DNA. The data contain roughly 490,000 clones, over 60% of them singletons. The CDR3 runs 14 residues. Per the germline V gene, CDR1 is SNHLY and CDR2 is FYNNEI. With V trimmed by 7 bases and J by 5 bases, 7 bases remained unmatched. J is TRBJ1-3 and V is TRBV2; TRBD1 matches 8 bases. The sequence came from a woman aged 40 to 50 in good health. Some clones in this sample may be carry-over from other donors' samples. Sequencing was done on a sample of PBMCs. The CDR3 loop reads CASKTGDARNTIYF. DNA for the CDR3: TGTGCCAGCAAGACAGGGGATGCTAGAAACACCATATATTTT.